Presented here are 5 T cell receptor beta chains from one specimen sequenced in a study of T cell repertoires in cytomegalovirus infection. MiXCR, applied by TCRdb to the reads, yields one record per CDR3 protein. The table has 400,000 or so distinct CDR3 sequences, roughly 30% seen once. Material for sequencing was PBMCs. Receptors were obtained from a human donor in good health (CMV status not recorded). Some clones in this sample may be carry-over from other donors' samples.

This clonotype was counted ten times or more. The chain uses TRBV6-5 and TRBJ1-5; TRBD1 is a possible D gene (6 bases). The CDR3 extends over 13 amino acids. The ends were cut back, 6 bases at V and 2 bases at J, with 8 bases in the middle. CDR1 is MNHEY and CDR2 is SVGAGI in the germline V gene. As DNA, the CDR3 is TGTGCCAGCAGGAGGGGGGGCAATCAGCCCCAGCATTTT. Protein: CASRRGGNQPQHF.

Remarks on this clonotype: The junction differs from germline at one of its ends, possibly a read error. The genes are TRBV27 and TRBJ2-3, with D maybe TRBD1 (5 bases). The V gene's germline CDR1 is MNHEY and CDR2 SMNVEV (reference sequence). The CDR3 runs 14 residues. Here the CDR3 reads CASSLSPGHDTRYF. In DNA form, the CDR3 reads TGTGCCAGCAGTTTATCCCCAGGGCATGATACGCGGTATTTT.

This clonotype showed up just a few times. The V call is TRBV28, the J call TRBJ2-7, with unresolved D. CDR1 and CDR2 from the germline V gene are MDHEN and SYDVKM. V was shortened by 3 bases and J by 7 bases, with 13 bases between the two germline ends. CDR3 length: 13 residues. For the CDR3, the DNA is TGTGCCAGCAGTTTCTCTCCGTATCAGGAGCAGTACTTC. Translating it yields CASSFSPYQEQYF.

This chain joins TRBV2 and TRBJ2-3; D remains unclear. This CDR3 is built from 12 residues. Germline V CDR1 and CDR2: SNHLY, FYNNEI. Trimming removed 3 bases from V and 14 bases from J, with 15 bases in between. The CDR3 reads CASSEGATVPYF. The CDR3, as DNA: TGTGCCAGCAGTGAGGGTGCAACCGTTCCGTATTTT.

This clonotype showed up just a few times. The V call is TRBV7-9, the J call TRBJ1-4; D is unclear. Germline V lookup: CDR1 SEHNR, CDR2 FQNEAQ (reference sequence). Trimming left V 4 bases short and J 8 bases short, with 20 bases between. The CDR3 is 16 residues long. CDR3 region: CASSSADTGSGEKLFF. DNA for the CDR3: TGTGCCAGCAGCTCTGCCGATACTGGGAGTGGGGAAAAACTGTTTTTT.